The 32 T cell receptor beta chains given below trace back to one sample, sequenced in a study of post-analysis software for immune sequencing data (dated by TCRdb to the mid-2010s). Their cognate antigens are unknown. Study-wide findings and limitations: Patients showed significantly higher frequencies than controls for a handful of TRBV segments, among them TRBV5-6, TRBV5-1 and TRBV20-1.

The library was made by PCR. Sequencing was carried out with an Illumina HiSeq 2500. Unique molecular identifiers were incorporated into TCR beta cDNA libraries to reduce PCR and sequencing biases. The public reads were run again by TCRdb, first through fastp at Q25 and then through MiXCR, and only productive beta chains were kept. Entries are consolidated by CDR3 protein sequence, retaining the most common genes and DNA. The sample data list roughly 800,000 distinct CDR3 sequences, and about 32% of these were observed just once. The ten largest clonotypes hold more than 0.55% of the sample. The sequencing sample was made of blood. The source is a girl aged 10 to 17 with multiple sclerosis.

The chain carries TRBV20-1 and TRBJ2-7, with D perhaps matching TRBD1 or TRBD2 (5 bases each). The CDR3 sequence is 14 residues long. The germline gives CDR1 DFQATT, CDR2 SNEGSKA (reference sequence). V was cut by 2 bases and J by 1 base, with 12 bases left in between. CDR3 in amino acids: CSARLRDVSYEQYF. CDR3 sequence (DNA): TGCAGTGCTAGACTTCGGGACGTTTCCTACGAGCAGTACTTC.

This clonotype was seen many times. The rearrangement joins TRBV20-1 to TRBJ2-5; 12 nucleotides agree with TRBD2. This CDR3 contains 15 residues. The germline gives CDR1 DFQATT, CDR2 SNEGSKA (reference sequence). V dropped 5 bases and J dropped 4; count of bases not matched to a gene: 8. CDR3 loop: CSAGSSGGAVETQYF. The CDR3 DNA follows: TGCAGTGCTGGCTCTAGCGGGGGGGCCGTAGAGACCCAGTACTTC.

As to this clonotype: A read error may be the cause here, since a much bigger clone is one base away. The gene calls are TRBV7-2 and TRBJ2-5, with TRBD2 matching 12 bases. Germline CDR1 and CDR2: SGHTA and FQGNSA. This CDR3 has 15 amino acids. The CDR3 coding sequence is TGTGCCAGCAGCCCGACTAGCGGGGGACAAGAGACCCGGTACTTC. It is translated as CASSPTSGGQETRYF.

This clonotype appeared a few times. The chain combines TRBV7-8 with TRBJ2-1; 9 nucleotides align to TRBD1. Germline CDR1 is SGHVS and CDR2 is FQNEAQ. V lost 6 bases, J lost 6 bases, and 15 bases stayed unmatched. The CDR3 runs 17 residues. CDR3 bases: TGTGCCAGCAGGCAGCCCACCGGGACAGGGTCTCGCAATGAGCAGTTCTTC. Encoded protein: CASRQPTGTGSRNEQFF.

The rearrangement joins TRBV6-2 or TRBV6-3 to TRBJ1-1; D is possibly TRBD1 (5 bases). From germline, CDR1 is MNHEY and CDR2 SVGEGT. This CDR3 region has 17 residues. Between the trimmed V and J ends, which lost 7 bases and 3 bases, there was a span of 24 bases. CDR3 DNA sequence: TGTGCCAGCACCCGGACTAGCGGGGGGGTCAAGTACACTGAAGCTTTCTTT. Translation gives CASTRTSGGVKYTEAFF.

This clonotype was observed a few times. The chain uses TRBV24-1 and TRBJ2-4; 7 bases match TRBD1. V trimming: 3 bases; J trimming: 2 bases; junction bases outside the gene matches: 3. Germline CDR1 and CDR2: KGHDR and SFDVKD. The CDR3 is 15 residues long. This CDR3 reads CATSDTGAPKNIQYF. The CDR3 DNA reads as TGTGCCACCAGTGATACAGGGGCCCCCAAAAACATTCAGTACTTC.

On this clonotype itself: At one of its ends the junction is not consistent with the germline gene, which may arise from a read error. V usage is TRBV6-2 or TRBV6-3 and J usage is TRBJ2-5; unclear D gene. The DNA end is a closer match to TRBJ2-7, so the J assignment may be wrong. Germline lookup yields CDR1 MNHEY and CDR2 SVGEGT. The CDR3 consists of 12 residues. CDR3 amino acids: CAGSQTSYEQYF. The CDR3, as DNA: TGTGCCGGCAGCCAAACCTCCTACGAGCAGTACTTC.

This clonotype was found once. This chain links TRBV19 with TRBJ2-3; 11 bases agree with TRBD2. This CDR3 has 16 amino acids. Germline V lookup: CDR1 LNHDA, CDR2 SQIVND (reference sequence). The V and J ends lost 4 bases and 6 bases, in that order; junction bases with no gene match: 9. The CDR3 sequence is CASSTGLAGPQDTQYF. In DNA form, the CDR3 reads TGTGCCAGTAGTACCGGACTAGCGGGCCCCCAGGATACGCAGTATTTT.

This chain joins TRBV20-1 and TRBJ1-2; no firm D call. Germline CDR1 and CDR2: DFQATT and SNEGSKA (reference sequence). The CDR3 spans 16 residues. Trimming left V 0 bases short and J 4 bases short, with 18 bases between. Here the CDR3 DNA reads TGCAGTGCTAGAGATTCTGCCCGATCGGCCTTCTATGGCTACACCTTC. Its protein product is CSARDSARSAFYGYTF.

This clonotype came up a few times. An end of the junction differs from the germline gene, which may be a read error. V gene TRBV20-1 combines with J gene TRBJ1-2, with TRBD1 as a possible D gene (6 bases). This CDR3 comprises 16 residues. CDR1 DFQATT and CDR2 SNEGSKA come from the germline V gene (reference sequence). Here the CDR3 reads CSARVFGDGQSNGCTF. CDR3 sequence (DNA): TGCAGTGCTAGAGTCTTTGGAGACGGACAGTCTAATGGCTGCACCTTC.

The chain links TRBV20-1 to TRBJ1-6; no reliable D call. The CDR3 is 14 amino acids. V lost 7 bases and J lost 0, with 10 bases in between. CDR1 DFQATT and CDR2 SNEGSKA come from the germline V gene (reference sequence). The CDR3 protein is CSVEKSSYNSPLHF. The CDR3 region has the DNA TGCAGTGTTGAAAAAAGCTCCTATAATTCACCCCTCCACTTT.

The chain couples TRBV12-3 or TRBV12-4 to TRBJ2-3; D gene unclear. The length of the CDR3 is 18 residues. Trimming left V 6 bases short and J 0 bases short, with 22 bases between. The CDR3 DNA sequence: TGTGCCAGCAGCCCCCTCGGGCCCGGCCGTCCCAGCACAGATACGCAGTATTTT. Translating gives CASSPLGPGRPSTDTQYF.

The rearrangement uses TRBV7-8 and TRBJ2-1, with 8 bases identical to TRBD1. CDR1 and CDR2 from the germline V gene are SGHVS and FQNEAQ. The CDR3 is made up of 17 amino acids. Germline trimming cut 5 bases from V and 2 bases from J; bases unmatched to any gene: 11. CDR3 protein: CASSPIAGTGAYNEQFF. The CDR3 DNA follows: TGTGCCAGCAGCCCTATCGCGGGGACAGGAGCCTACAATGAGCAGTTCTTC.

The chain recombines TRBV6-6 with TRBJ2-5; tentatively, D is TRBD1 or TRBD2 (5 bases each). V lost 2 bases to trimming and J lost 4 bases, with 17 bases between them. This CDR3 is 16 amino acids long. Germline assignment: CDR1 MNHNY and CDR2 SVGAGI (reference sequence). The CDR3 reads CASSYGVAVGGETQYF. In nucleotides, the CDR3 is TGTGCCAGCAGTTACGGGGTGGCCGTTGGGGGAGAGACCCAGTACTTC.

In this sample, this clonotype turned up a few times. The rearrangement uses TRBV24-1 and TRBJ2-1; D call uncertain. Trimming shortened V by 1 base and J by 8 bases, and 2 bases separated the two germline ends. Germline V gives CDR1 KGHDR, CDR2 SFDVKD. CDR3 length: 11 amino acids. The CDR3 DNA reads TGTGCCACCAGTGATTTCCATGAGCAGTTCTTC. It is translated as CATSDFHEQFF.

The chain couples TRBV12-3 or TRBV12-4 to TRBJ1-2; 7 bases match TRBD1. This CDR3 comprises 14 residues. With V trimmed by 6 bases and J by 3 bases, 7 bases remained unmatched. The CDR3 sequence: CASRTGKTYYGYTF. The CDR3 DNA follows: TGTGCCAGCAGGACAGGGAAAACTTACTATGGCTACACCTTC.

This clonotype was recorded a few times. The chain links TRBV20-1 to TRBJ2-1; possibly TRBD2 for D (5 bases). Deletions cut 1 base from V and 0 bases from J, with 16 bases between. Per germline, CDR1 DFQATT and CDR2 SNEGSKA (reference sequence). The CDR3 totals 17 residues. The CDR3 bases are TGCAGTGCTAGAGGGCTAGCAGGATGGGGCTCCTACAATGAGCAGTTCTTC. Translating it yields CSARGLAGWGSYNEQFF.

V and J are TRBV20-1 and TRBJ2-1; 8 bases map to TRBD2. CDR3 size: 18 residues. Germline CDR1 is DFQATT and CDR2 is SNEGSKA (reference sequence). V dropped 2 bases and J dropped 1; count of bases not matched to a gene: 13. CDR3 coding DNA: TGCAGTGCTAGAACTAGCGGCCTAGACATTTGGTCCTACAATGAGCAGTTCTTC. It yields the protein CSARTSGLDIWSYNEQFF.

The chain carries TRBV7-9 and TRBJ1-1; a possible D gene is TRBD1 (6 bases). Germline V CDR1 and CDR2: SEHNR, FQNEAQ (reference sequence). This CDR3 has 15 residues. V lost 1 base to trimming and J lost 5 bases, with 14 bases between them. CDR3 sequence: CASSLVGGGPTEAFF. CDR3 sequence (DNA): TGTGCCAGCAGCTTAGTGGGGGGGGGGCCGACTGAAGCTTTCTTT.

The V call is TRBV6-1, the J call TRBJ1-5, with 8 bases identical to TRBD1. J was trimmed by 3 bases and V by 7 bases; bases with no gene match: 5. The CDR3 is 14 residues long. Germline V CDR1 and CDR2: MNHNS, SASEGT. As DNA, the CDR3 is TGTGCCAGCATGCGGGACAGGCTCAATCAGCCCCAGCATTTT. Its protein is CASMRDRLNQPQHF.

This clonotype was picked up many times. The J gene is TRBJ2-5, the V gene TRBV20-1, with D unresolved. The DNA end lines up better with TRBJ2-7; the J call may be wrong. This CDR3 comprises 14 residues. Germline V gene data show CDR1 as DFQATT and CDR2 as SNEGSKA (reference sequence). Here the CDR3 reads CSARVTGWRGEQYF. For the CDR3, the DNA is TGCAGTGCTAGAGTTACGGGCTGGCGTGGCGAGCAGTACTTC.

A few counts support this clonotype. The CDR3: CASSPITSGQGNQPQHF. CDR3 nucleotide sequence: TGTGCCAGCAGCCCAATAACGTCGGGACAGGGAAATCAGCCCCAGCATTTT. The chain is built from TRBV12-3 or TRBV12-4 and TRBJ1-5; TRBD1 matches at 9 bases. CDR3 length: 17 residues. V lost 6 bases and J lost 4; bases outside the gene matches: 13.

This clonotype appeared a few times. The genes are TRBV7-6 and TRBJ2-1; no reliable D call. V was clipped by 3 bases and J by 6 bases, with 12 bases between them. Looked up from germline, CDR1 is SGHVS and CDR2 is FNYEAQ. This CDR3 is built from 14 residues. The CDR3 loop reads CASSLNRSPNEQFF. In DNA, the CDR3 is TGTGCCAGCAGCTTGAATCGGAGCCCCAATGAGCAGTTCTTC.

This clonotype occurred a few times. This chain links TRBV7-2 with TRBJ2-7, with 9 bases identical to TRBD2. CDR1 and CDR2 (germline): SGHTA, FQGNSA. V dropped 0 bases and J dropped 12; count of bases not matched to a gene: 12. This CDR3 is built from 15 residues. The CDR3 reads CASSLAGAGGSAGYF. CDR3 nucleotide sequence: TGTGCCAGCAGCTTAGCTGGAGCGGGAGGCTCGGCAGGGTACTTC.

Comments on this clonotype: Likely a read error: the CDR3 ends without its conserved phenylalanine or tryptophan. This chain connects TRBV5-1 to TRBJ2-3, with 12 bases identical to TRBD2. V was clipped by 8 bases and J by 4 bases; unmatched bases: 8. CDR1 SGHRS and CDR2 YFSETQ come from the germline V gene. The CDR3 has 15 residues. The CDR3 sequence: CASETSGSNADTQYS. As DNA, the CDR3 is TGCGCCAGTGAGACTAGCGGGAGTAATGCAGATACGCAGTATTCT.

This clonotype occurred many times. J is TRBJ2-7 and V is TRBV20-1; weak D call: TRBD1 (6 bases). CDR1 and CDR2 (germline): DFQATT, SNEGSKA (reference sequence). CDR3 length equals 12 residues. Trimming took off 3 bases at V and 6 bases at J, with 12 bases between the two ends. The CDR3 sequence: CSASWTVFEQYF. In DNA, the CDR3 is TGCAGTGCTAGCTGGACAGTTTTCGAGCAGTACTTC.

The rearrangement links TRBV20-1 to TRBJ2-2, with D tentatively TRBD1 or TRBD2 (5 bases each). Germline values: CDR1 DFQATT, CDR2 SNEGSKA (reference sequence). V dropped 0 bases and J dropped 0 bases, with 14 bases sitting between them. The CDR3 loop spans 17 amino acids. Here the CDR3 reads CSARDSGARANTGELFF. The CDR3 DNA is TGCAGTGCTAGAGATTCCGGGGCTAGGGCGAACACCGGGGAGCTGTTTTTT.

This clonotype has just a few counts. As DNA, the CDR3 is TGTGCCAGCAGTCCCCCTGGGGCAGTCCTGAGGAACTATGGCTACACCTTC. Encoded protein: CASSPPGAVLRNYGYTF. This sequence joins TRBV6-1 and TRBJ1-2; D is perhaps TRBD1 (5 bases). The germline CDR1 and CDR2 sequences are MNHNS and SASEGT. Trimming shortened V by 5 bases and J by 2 bases, and 21 bases separated the two germline ends. This CDR3 spans 17 amino acids.

This clonotype appeared once. The chain is built from TRBV4-3 and TRBJ2-3, with unresolved D. The CDR3 has 16 amino acids. Trimming pared 5 bases from V and 4 bases from J, leaving 19 bases between. CDR1 is LGHNA, CDR2 YSLEER, per germline. The CDR3 coding sequence is TGCGCCAGCAGCGGTATGGGCTCCCGCACCCCAGATACGCAGTATTTT. This encodes CASSGMGSRTPDTQYF.

The chain employs TRBV28 and TRBJ2-3; no clear D. The CDR3 contains 16 residues. Deletions cut 3 bases from V and 1 base from J, with 14 bases between. Looked up from germline, CDR1 is MDHEN and CDR2 is SYDVKM. The CDR3 spells CASSLADRGGTDTQYF. In nucleotides, the CDR3 is TGTGCCAGCAGTTTGGCGGACCGCGGAGGCACAGATACGCAGTATTTT.

The J gene is TRBJ1-4, the V gene TRBV29-1; the D is unclear. V lost 6 bases and J lost 8, with 16 bases in between. This CDR3 spans 13 amino acids. Germline CDR1 is SQVTM and CDR2 is ANQGSEA. The CDR3 DNA sequence: TGCAGCGTCCTCAATAGCGTCAGAGAAAAACTGTTTTTT. This sequence encodes CSVLNSVREKLFF.

The genes are TRBV9 and TRBJ2-1; 10 positions match TRBD2. Trimming took 0 bases from V and 10 from J; bases not matched to a gene: 7. The CDR3 has 15 amino acids. CDR1 is SGDLS, CDR2 YYNGEE, per germline. The CDR3 sequence: CASSVDSGGLREQFF. For the CDR3, the DNA is TGTGCCAGCAGCGTAGATAGCGGGGGGTTAAGGGAGCAGTTCTTC.